One sample yielded the 21 T cell receptor beta chains listed below, sequenced in a study of T cells in Graves' hyperthyroidism and ophthalmopathy. TCR beta CDR3 sequences were amplified from RNA transcripts. The HTBI primer set served for first-round RT-PCR of the TCR CDR3. Via MiXCR, TCRdb re-called the multiplex PCR reads, giving one row per CDR3 protein. The data hold about 640,000 distinct CDR3 sequences, with about 14% observed a single time. The source material was blood. The receptors here all came from a woman between 50 and 59 years old with Graves' ophthalmopathy.

This clonotype was detected a few times. V and J are TRBV19 and TRBJ2-1; weak D call: TRBD2 (5 bases). The V gene lost 0 bases and the J gene lost 2 bases, with 11 bases spanning the gap. In germline, CDR1 is LNHDA, CDR2 SQIVND (reference sequence). This CDR3 comprises 16 residues. The CDR3 sequence: CASSIDGGLAYNEQFF. The CDR3 DNA reads as TGTGCCAGTAGTATAGATGGCGGGCTCGCCTACAATGAGCAGTTCTTC.

This clonotype was picked up many times. V gene TRBV10-3 combines with J gene TRBJ2-2; D unclear. Trimming cost V 8 bases and J 5 bases, with 9 bases left between them. This CDR3 contains 12 residues. Germline V gene lookup returns CDR1 ENHRY and CDR2 SYGVKD. CDR3 region: CAIGSGTGELFF. The CDR3 DNA reads as TGTGCCATCGGATCCGGGACCGGGGAGCTGTTTTTT.

In its sample, this clonotype was seen many times. The CDR3 coding sequence is TGTGCCAGCAGTTTAGGGCAAATGTTCGACGAGCAGTACTTC. This codes for CASSLGQMFDEQYF. The V and J genes are TRBV27 and TRBJ2-7; unclear D gene. Germline V lookup: CDR1 MNHEY, CDR2 SMNVEV (reference sequence). CDR3 length: 14 amino acids. V was shortened by 2 bases and J by 5 bases, with 13 bases between the two germline ends.

This clonotype occurred many times. The chain employs TRBV12-3 or TRBV12-4 and TRBJ2-1; TRBD2 matches 8 bases. The CDR3 has 15 residues. The ends lost 6 bases at V and 6 bases at J; junction bases unmatched: 10. The CDR3 reads CASRALAGWANEQFF. The CDR3 DNA sequence: TGTGCCAGCAGGGCCCTAGCGGGTTGGGCCAATGAGCAGTTCTTC.

Many counts were recorded for this clonotype. The rearrangement uses TRBV20-1 and TRBJ2-5; 12 bases match TRBD2. The CDR3 runs 16 residues. Per the germline V gene, CDR1 is DFQATT and CDR2 is SNEGSKA (reference sequence). V was clipped by 5 bases and J by 4 bases; unmatched bases: 11. CDR3: CSAGTRGLAGIETQYF. The CDR3 DNA reads as TGCAGTGCTGGGACCCGAGGACTAGCGGGAATAGAGACCCAGTACTTC.

This clonotype has ten or more counts. The gene calls are TRBV14 and TRBJ1-1; D call uncertain. CDR1 is SGHDN, CDR2 FVKESK, per germline. CDR3 size: 14 residues. Trimming shortened V by 2 bases and J by 5 bases, and 12 bases separated the two germline ends. The CDR3 loop is CASSQRSVGTEAFF. In DNA, the CDR3 is TGTGCCAGCAGCCAACGAAGCGTGGGGACTGAAGCTTTCTTT.

This clonotype was recorded at least ten times. This chain uses TRBV27 with TRBJ2-3, with 9 bases matching TRBD1. The CDR3 totals 15 residues. The germline gives CDR1 MNHEY, CDR2 SMNVEV (reference sequence). V shed 5 bases and J 0 bases; nucleotides not matched to a gene: 3. Here the CDR3 DNA reads TGTGCCAGCAGTAACAGGGGGCGTAGCACAGATACGCAGTATTTT. Amino acids: CASSNRGRSTDTQYF.

Ten or more counts support this clonotype. The chain recombines TRBV6-1 with TRBJ1-5; D is unclear. The CDR3 contains 13 residues. Germline V gene lookup returns CDR1 MNHNS and CDR2 SASEGT. V dropped 10 bases and J dropped 2 bases, with 12 bases sitting between them. CDR3 bases: TGTGCCACCTCGAGGAATGGCAATCAGCCCCAGCATTTT. Translation gives CATSRNGNQPQHF.

The chain's CDR3 is CASSKPGGVGTEAFF. The CDR3 bases are TGCGCCAGCAGCAAACCGGGGGGGGTGGGGACTGAAGCTTTCTTT. The V and J genes are TRBV5-1 and TRBJ1-1; a weak D match, TRBD1 (5 bases). CDR1 and CDR2 (germline): SGHRS, YFSETQ. V was cut by 4 bases and J by 5 bases, with 18 bases left in between. This CDR3 is built from 15 residues.

This clonotype occurred a few times. V and J are TRBV4-3 and TRBJ2-2; no reliable D call. The germline CDR1 and CDR2 sequences are LGHNA and YSLEER. CDR3 length: 15 amino acids. Trimming removed 6 bases from V and 1 base from J, with 12 bases in between. CDR3 DNA: TGCGCCAGCAGTGCGACCCGCCTGAACACCGGGGAGCTGTTTTTT. The encoded protein is CASSATRLNTGELFF.

This clonotype was picked up many times. The V and J genes are TRBV5-1 and TRBJ2-1; D unresolved. The CDR3 is made up of 13 amino acids. CDR1 and CDR2 (germline): SGHRS, YFSETQ. V was shortened by 2 bases and J by 4 bases, with 7 bases between the two germline ends. This chain's CDR3 is CASSFGLYNEQFF. The CDR3 DNA reads as TGCGCCAGCAGCTTTGGGCTATACAATGAGCAGTTCTTC.

This clonotype has a handful of counts. The chain joins TRBV5-1 to TRBJ1-3; 7 bases are a match to TRBD1. The CDR3 is 15 amino acids. Germline-derived CDR1 and CDR2 are SGHRS and YFSETQ. Germline trimming cut 4 bases from V and 2 bases from J; bases unmatched to any gene: 6. This CDR3 reads CASSRTGDTGNTIYF. In nucleotides, the CDR3 is TGCGCCAGCAGCCGAACAGGGGATACTGGAAACACCATATATTTT.

The chain employs TRBV14 and TRBJ2-2; D is unresolved. With 10 bases removed from V and 0 bases from J, the gap between germline ends came to 15 bases. CDR1 and CDR2 from the germline V gene are SGHDN and FVKESK. The CDR3 runs to 15 residues. The CDR3: CANNRLDANTGELFF. Written as DNA, the CDR3 is TGTGCCAACAATAGACTGGACGCGAACACCGGGGAGCTGTTTTTT.

This clonotype was seen ten or more times. This chain links TRBV2 with TRBJ1-1; 10 nucleotides agree with TRBD1. J gave up 3 bases and V 6 bases, and 10 bases lay outside the gene matches. The CDR3 is 16 amino acids. The germline CDR1 and CDR2 sequences are SNHLY and FYNNEI. In nucleotides, the CDR3 is TGTGCCAGCAGGACCGACAGGGGGCGCATACACACTGAAGCTTTCTTT. Residues: CASRTDRGRIHTEAFF.

This clonotype was found many times. The CDR3 DNA is TGTGCCAGCAATAGTGGATCAGCCGGGGAGCTGTTTTTT. Translating it yields CASNSGSAGELFF. The V and J genes are TRBV2 and TRBJ2-2, with D uncertain. The CDR3 runs 13 residues. Trimming stripped 7 bases from V and 6 bases from J, with 12 bases between. The germline gives CDR1 SNHLY, CDR2 FYNNEI. Variable domain in full (rest from reference TRBV2 and TRBJ2-2): EPEVTQTPSHQVTQMGQEVILRCVPISNHLYFYWYRQILGQKVEFLVSFYNNEISEKSEIFDDQFSVERPDGSNFTLKIRSTKLEDSAMYFCASNSGSAGELFFGEGSRLTVL.

The chain employs TRBV5-1 and TRBJ2-5; D assignment may be TRBD1 or TRBD2 (5 bases each). Germline V lookup: CDR1 SGHRS, CDR2 YFSETQ. CDR3 length: 16 residues. V was trimmed by 4 bases and J by 2 bases, leaving 18 bases between them. CDR3 loop: CASSPGTASGQETQYF. Here the CDR3 DNA reads TGCGCCAGCAGCCCGGGGACCGCGAGTGGTCAAGAGACCCAGTACTTC.

The chain couples TRBV3-1 to TRBJ2-5; 12 nucleotides line up with TRBD2. CDR3 length equals 15 residues. Per the germline V gene, CDR1 is LGHDT and CDR2 is YNNKEL (reference sequence). Losses at the gene ends were 3 bases for V and 1 base for J; bases not matched to a gene: 0. CDR3 DNA: TGTGCCAGCAGCCAGACTAGCGGGAGCCAAGAGACCCAGTACTTC. Its translation: CASSQTSGSQETQYF.

This clonotype has only a few counts. The chain joins TRBV20-1 to TRBJ2-5; D call uncertain. This CDR3 region has 14 residues. CDR1 is DFQATT and CDR2 is SNEGSKA in the germline V gene (reference sequence). With 3 bases removed from V and 5 bases from J, the gap between germline ends came to 16 bases. CDR3 amino acids: CSASETVLGETQYF. The DNA for the CDR3 is TGCAGTGCTAGCGAGACCGTACTGGGGGAGACCCAGTACTTC.

This clonotype was found a few times. CDR3 DNA: TGTGCCAGCAGTTTAGCGCTTATCTTAGGCTACACCTTC. Its protein is CASSLALILGYTF. The chain links TRBV12-3 or TRBV12-4 to TRBJ1-2; D remains ambiguous. The CDR3 totals 13 residues. V lost 0 bases and J lost 8, with 10 bases in between.

In its sample, this clonotype was seen many times. The V and J genes are TRBV7-8 and TRBJ1-2, with TRBD1 matching 9 bases. The V and J ends lost 5 bases and 2 bases, in that order; junction bases with no gene match: 6. The CDR3 is 15 residues long. From germline, CDR1 is SGHVS and CDR2 FQNEAQ. This CDR3 reads CASSRMTGGNYGYTF. As DNA, the CDR3 is TGTGCCAGCAGCCGTATGACAGGGGGAAACTATGGCTACACCTTC.

This clonotype was recorded at least ten times. This chain links TRBV27 with TRBJ1-2; D remains ambiguous. Trimming shortened V by 0 bases and J by 2 bases, and 10 bases separated the two germline ends. The length of the CDR3 is 15 residues. Germline assignment: CDR1 MNHEY and CDR2 SMNVEV (reference sequence). CDR3 coding DNA: TGTGCCAGCAGTTTATCGGTGGGTTGGAACTATGGCTACACCTTC. Amino acid sequence: CASSLSVGWNYGYTF.